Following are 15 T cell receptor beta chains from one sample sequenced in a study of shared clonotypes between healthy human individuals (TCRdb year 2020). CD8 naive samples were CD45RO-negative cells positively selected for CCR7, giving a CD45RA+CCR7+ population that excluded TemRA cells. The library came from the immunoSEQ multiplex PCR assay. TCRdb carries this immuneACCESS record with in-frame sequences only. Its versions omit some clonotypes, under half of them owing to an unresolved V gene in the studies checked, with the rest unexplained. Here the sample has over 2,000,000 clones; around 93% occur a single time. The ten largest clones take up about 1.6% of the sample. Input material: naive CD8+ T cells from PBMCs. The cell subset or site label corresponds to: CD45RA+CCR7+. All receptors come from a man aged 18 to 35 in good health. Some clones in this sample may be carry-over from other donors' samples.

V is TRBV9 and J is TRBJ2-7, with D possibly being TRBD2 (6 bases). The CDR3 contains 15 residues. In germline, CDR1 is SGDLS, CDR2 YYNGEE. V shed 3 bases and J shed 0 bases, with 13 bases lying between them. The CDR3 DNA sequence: TGTGCCAGCAGCGGGGGGGACCGCTCCTCCTACGAGCAGTACTTC. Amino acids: CASSGGDRSSYEQYF.

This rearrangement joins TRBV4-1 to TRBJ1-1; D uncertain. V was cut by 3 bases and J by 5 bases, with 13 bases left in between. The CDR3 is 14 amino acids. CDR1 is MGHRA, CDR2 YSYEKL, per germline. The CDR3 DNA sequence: TGCGCCAGCAGCCAGGACCCTATTGGGACTGAAGCTTTCTTT. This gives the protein CASSQDPIGTEAFF.

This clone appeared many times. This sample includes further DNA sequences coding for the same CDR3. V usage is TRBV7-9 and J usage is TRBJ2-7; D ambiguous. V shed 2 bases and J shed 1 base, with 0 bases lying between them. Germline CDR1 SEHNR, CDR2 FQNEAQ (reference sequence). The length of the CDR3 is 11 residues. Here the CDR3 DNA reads TGTGCCAGCAGCTTATCCTACGAGCAGTACTTC. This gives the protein CASSLSYEQYF.

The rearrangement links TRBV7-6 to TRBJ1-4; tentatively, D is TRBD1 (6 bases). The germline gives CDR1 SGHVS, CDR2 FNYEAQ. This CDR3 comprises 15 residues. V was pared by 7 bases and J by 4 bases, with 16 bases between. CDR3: CASTEQGRSNEKLFF. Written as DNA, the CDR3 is TGTGCCAGCACGGAACAGGGTCGTAGTAATGAAAAACTGTTTTTT.

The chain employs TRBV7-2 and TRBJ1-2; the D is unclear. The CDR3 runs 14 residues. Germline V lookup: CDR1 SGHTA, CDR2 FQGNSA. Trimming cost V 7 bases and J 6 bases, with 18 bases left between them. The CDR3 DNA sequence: TGTGCCAGCACCATCCCGGGAGGGCGCAATGGCTACACCTTC. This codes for CASTIPGGRNGYTF.

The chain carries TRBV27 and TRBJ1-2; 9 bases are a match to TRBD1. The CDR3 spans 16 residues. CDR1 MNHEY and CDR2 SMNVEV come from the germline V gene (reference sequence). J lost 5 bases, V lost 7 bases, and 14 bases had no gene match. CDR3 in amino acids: CASNPLRTGARYGYTF. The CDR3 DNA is TGTGCCAGCAACCCCCTTCGGACAGGGGCGAGGTATGGCTACACCTTC.

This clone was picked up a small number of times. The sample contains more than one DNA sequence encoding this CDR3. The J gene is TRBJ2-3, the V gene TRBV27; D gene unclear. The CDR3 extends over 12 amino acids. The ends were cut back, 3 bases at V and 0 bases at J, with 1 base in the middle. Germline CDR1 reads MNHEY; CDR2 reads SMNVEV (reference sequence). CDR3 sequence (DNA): TGTGCCAGCAGTTTTAGCACAGATACGCAGTATTTT. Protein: CASSFSTDTQYF.

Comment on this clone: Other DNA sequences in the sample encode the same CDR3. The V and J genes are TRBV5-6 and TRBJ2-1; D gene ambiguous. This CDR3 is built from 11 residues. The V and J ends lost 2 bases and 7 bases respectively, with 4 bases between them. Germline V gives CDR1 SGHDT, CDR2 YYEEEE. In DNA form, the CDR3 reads TGTGCCAGCAGCTTTACGAATGAGCAGTTCTTC. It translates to CASSFTNEQFF.

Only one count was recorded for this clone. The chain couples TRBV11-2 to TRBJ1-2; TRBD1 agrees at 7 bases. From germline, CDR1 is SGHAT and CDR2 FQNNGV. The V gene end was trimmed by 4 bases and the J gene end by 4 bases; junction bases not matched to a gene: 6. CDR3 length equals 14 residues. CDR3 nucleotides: TGTGCCAGCAGCTCTACTGGGACAGCCTATGGCTACACCTTC. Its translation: CASSSTGTAYGYTF.

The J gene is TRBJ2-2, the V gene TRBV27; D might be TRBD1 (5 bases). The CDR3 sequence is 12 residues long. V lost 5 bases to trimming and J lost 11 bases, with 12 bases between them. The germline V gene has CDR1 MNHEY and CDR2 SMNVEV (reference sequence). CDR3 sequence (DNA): TGTGCCAGCAGTCCGACAAGGGGCGAGCTGTTTTTT. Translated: CASSPTRGELFF.

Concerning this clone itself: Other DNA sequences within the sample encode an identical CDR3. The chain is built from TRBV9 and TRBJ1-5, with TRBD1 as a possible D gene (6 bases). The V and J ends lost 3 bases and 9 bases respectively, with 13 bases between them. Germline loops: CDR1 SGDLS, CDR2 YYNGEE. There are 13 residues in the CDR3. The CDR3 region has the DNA TGTGCCAGCAGCGAAACAGGGAGTTGGCCCCAGCATTTT. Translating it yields CASSETGSWPQHF.

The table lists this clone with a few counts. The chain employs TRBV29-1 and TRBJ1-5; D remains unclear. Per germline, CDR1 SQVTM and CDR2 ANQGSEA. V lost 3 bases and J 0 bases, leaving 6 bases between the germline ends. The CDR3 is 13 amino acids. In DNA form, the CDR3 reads TGCAGCGTTGAGGCTTATAGCAATCAGCCCCAGCATTTT. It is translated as CSVEAYSNQPQHF.

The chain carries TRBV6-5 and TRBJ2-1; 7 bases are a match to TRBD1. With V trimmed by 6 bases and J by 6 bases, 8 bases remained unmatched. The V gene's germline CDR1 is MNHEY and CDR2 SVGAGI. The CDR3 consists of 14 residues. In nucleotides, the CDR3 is TGTGCCAGCAGCGAGACAGGGATTGGCAATGAGCAGTTCTTC. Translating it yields CASSETGIGNEQFF.

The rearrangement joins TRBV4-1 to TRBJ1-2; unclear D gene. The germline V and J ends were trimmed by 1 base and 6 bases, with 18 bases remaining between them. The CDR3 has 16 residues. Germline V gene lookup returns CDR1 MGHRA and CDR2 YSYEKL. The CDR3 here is CASSQGPTLRGDGYTF. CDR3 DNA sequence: TGCGCCAGCAGCCAAGGCCCCACGCTCCGTGGGGATGGCTACACCTTC.

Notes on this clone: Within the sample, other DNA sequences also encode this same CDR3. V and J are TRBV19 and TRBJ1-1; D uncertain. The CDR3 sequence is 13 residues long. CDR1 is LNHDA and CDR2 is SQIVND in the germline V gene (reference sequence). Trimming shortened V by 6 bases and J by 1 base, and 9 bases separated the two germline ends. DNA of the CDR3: TGTGCCAGTAGATTAGGCGGGAACACTGAAGCTTTCTTT. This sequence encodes CASRLGGNTEAFF.